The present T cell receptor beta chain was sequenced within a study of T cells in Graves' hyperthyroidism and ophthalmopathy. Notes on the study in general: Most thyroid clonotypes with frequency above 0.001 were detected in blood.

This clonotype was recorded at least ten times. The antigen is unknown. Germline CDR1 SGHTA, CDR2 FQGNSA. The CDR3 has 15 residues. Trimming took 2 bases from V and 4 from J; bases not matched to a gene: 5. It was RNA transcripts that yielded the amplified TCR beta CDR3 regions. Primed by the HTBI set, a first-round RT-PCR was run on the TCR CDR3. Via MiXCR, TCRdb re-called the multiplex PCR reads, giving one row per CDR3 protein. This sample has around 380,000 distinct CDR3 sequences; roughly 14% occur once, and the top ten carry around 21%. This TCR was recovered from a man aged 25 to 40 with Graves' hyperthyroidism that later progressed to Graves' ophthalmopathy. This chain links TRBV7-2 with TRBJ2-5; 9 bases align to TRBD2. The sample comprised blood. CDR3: CASSLQRGAVETQYF. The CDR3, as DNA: TGTGCCAGCAGCTTACAGCGGGGGGCAGTAGAGACCCAGTACTTC.